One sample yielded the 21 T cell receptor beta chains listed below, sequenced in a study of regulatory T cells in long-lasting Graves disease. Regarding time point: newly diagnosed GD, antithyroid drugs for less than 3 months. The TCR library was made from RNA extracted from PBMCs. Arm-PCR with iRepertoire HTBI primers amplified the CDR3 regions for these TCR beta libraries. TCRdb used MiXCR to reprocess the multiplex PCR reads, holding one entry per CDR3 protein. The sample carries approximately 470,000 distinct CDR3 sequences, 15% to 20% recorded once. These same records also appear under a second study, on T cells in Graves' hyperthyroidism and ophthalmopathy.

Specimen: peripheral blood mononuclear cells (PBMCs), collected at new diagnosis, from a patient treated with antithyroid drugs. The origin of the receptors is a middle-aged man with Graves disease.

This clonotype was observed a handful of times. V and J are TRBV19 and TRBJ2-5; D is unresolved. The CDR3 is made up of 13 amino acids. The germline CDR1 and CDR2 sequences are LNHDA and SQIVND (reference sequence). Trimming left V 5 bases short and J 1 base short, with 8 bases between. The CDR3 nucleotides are TGTGCCAGTAGTGAGAATCTCCAAGAGACCCAGTACTTC. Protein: CASSENLQETQYF.

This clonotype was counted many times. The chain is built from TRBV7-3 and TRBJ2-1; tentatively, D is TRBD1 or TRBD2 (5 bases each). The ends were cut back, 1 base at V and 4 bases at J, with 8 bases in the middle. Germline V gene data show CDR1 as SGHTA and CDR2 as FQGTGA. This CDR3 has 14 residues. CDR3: CASSLRGGYNEQFF. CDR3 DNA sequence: TGTGCCAGCAGCTTAAGGGGCGGGTACAATGAGCAGTTCTTC.

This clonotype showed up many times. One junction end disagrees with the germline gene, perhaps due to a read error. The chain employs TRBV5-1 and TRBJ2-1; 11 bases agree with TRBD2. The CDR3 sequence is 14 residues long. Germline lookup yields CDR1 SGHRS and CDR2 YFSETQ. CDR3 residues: CASSPGLADNEQFF. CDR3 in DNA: TGTGCCAGTTCACCGGGACTAGCGGACAATGAGCAGTTCTTC.

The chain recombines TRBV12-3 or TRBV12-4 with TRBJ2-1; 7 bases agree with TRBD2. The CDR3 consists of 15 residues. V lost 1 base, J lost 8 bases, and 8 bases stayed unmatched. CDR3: CASSLGGAGRYEQFF. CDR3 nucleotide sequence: TGTGCCAGCAGTTTAGGTGGAGCGGGAAGGTATGAGCAGTTCTTC.

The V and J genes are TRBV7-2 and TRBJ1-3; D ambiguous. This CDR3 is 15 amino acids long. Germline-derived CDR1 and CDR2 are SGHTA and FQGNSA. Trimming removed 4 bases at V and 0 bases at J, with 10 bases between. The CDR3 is CASSSRRYSGNTIYF. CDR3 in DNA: TGTGCCAGCAGCTCACGACGGTACTCTGGAAACACCATATATTTT.

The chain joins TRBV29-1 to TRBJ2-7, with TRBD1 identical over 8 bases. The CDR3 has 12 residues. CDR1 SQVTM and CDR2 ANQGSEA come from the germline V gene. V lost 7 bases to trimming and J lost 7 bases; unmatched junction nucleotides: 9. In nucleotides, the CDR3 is TGCAGCGCCAACAGGGGGTCTGGAGAGCAGTACTTC. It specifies CSANRGSGEQYF.

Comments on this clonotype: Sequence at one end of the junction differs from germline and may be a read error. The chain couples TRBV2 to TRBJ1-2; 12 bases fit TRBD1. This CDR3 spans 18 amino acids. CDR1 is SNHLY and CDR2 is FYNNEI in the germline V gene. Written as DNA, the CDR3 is TGTGCCAGCAGTGAAGACGGGGACAGGGGGCCTTCTGGCTATGGCTACGCCTTC. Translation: CASSEDGDRGPSGYGYAF.

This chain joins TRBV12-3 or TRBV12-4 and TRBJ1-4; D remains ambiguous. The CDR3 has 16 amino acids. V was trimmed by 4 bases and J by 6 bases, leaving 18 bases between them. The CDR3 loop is CASSYSLWTEDEKLFF. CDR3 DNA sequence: TGTGCCAGCAGTTATTCATTGTGGACGGAAGATGAAAAACTGTTTTTT.

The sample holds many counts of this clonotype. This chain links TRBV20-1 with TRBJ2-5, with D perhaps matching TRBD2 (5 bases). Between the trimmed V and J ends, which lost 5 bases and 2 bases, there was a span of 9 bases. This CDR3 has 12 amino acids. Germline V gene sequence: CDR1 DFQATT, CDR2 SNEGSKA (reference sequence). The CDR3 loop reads CSAFPGQETQYF. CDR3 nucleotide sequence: TGCAGTGCTTTTCCGGGACAAGAGACCCAGTACTTC.

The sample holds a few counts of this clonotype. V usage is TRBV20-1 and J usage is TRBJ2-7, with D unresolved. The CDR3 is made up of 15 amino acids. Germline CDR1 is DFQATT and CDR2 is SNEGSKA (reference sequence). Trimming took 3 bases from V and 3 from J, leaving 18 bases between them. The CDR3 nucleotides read TGCAGTGCTAGGGCCGCCGGAAGCGTACTCTACGAGCAGTACTTC. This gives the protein CSARAAGSVLYEQYF.

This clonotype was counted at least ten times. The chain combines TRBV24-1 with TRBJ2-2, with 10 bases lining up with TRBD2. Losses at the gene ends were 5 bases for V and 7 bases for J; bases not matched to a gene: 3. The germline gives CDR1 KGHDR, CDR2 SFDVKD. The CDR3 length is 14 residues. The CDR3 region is CATSASGRGGELFF. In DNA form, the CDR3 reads TGTGCCACCAGTGCTAGCGGGAGAGGCGGGGAGCTGTTTTTT.

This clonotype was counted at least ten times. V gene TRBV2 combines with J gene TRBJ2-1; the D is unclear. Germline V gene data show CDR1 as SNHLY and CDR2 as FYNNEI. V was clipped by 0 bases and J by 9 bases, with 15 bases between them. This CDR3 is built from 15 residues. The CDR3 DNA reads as TGTGCCAGCAGTGAAGCGCTTCCTAGGATGGGTGAGCAGTTCTTC. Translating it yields CASSEALPRMGEQFF.

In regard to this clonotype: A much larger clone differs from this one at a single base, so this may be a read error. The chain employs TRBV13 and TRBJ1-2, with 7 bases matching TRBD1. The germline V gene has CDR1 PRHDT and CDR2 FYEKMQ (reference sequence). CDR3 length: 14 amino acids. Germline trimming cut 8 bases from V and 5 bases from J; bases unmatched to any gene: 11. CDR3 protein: CASGEMAGGYGYTF. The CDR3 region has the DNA TGTGCCAGCGGTGAAATGGCAGGGGGTTATGGCTACACCTTC.

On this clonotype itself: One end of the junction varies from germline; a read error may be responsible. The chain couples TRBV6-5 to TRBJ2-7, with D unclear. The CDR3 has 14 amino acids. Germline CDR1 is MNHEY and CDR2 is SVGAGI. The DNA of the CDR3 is TGTGCCAGCAGTTACCGCGATGGGTCCCGCGAGCAGTGCTTC. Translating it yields CASSYRDGSREQCF.

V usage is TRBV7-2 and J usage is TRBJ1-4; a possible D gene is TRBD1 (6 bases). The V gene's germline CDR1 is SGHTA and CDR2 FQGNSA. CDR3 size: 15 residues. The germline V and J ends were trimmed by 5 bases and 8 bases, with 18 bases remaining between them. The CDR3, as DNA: TGTGCCAGCAGCACCCCCCGGGGGGCAGTGGAAAAACTGTTTTTT. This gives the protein CASSTPRGAVEKLFF. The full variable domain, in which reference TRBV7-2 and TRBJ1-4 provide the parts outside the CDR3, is GAGVSQSPSNKVTEKGKDVELRCDPISGHTALYWYRQSLGQGLEFLIYFQGNSAPDKSGLPSDRFSAERTGGSVSTLTIQRTQQEDSAVYLCASSTPRGAVEKLFFGSGTQLSVL.

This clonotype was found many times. The CDR3 DNA reads as TGCAGAATAGCGGGAGGGCCCTCGTTGGATGAGCAGTTCTTC. Translated: CRIAGGPSLDEQFF. This chain joins TRBV20-1 and TRBJ2-1; the match to TRBD2 covers 11 bases. CDR1 DFQATT and CDR2 SNEGSKA come from the germline V gene (reference sequence). This CDR3 is built from 14 residues.

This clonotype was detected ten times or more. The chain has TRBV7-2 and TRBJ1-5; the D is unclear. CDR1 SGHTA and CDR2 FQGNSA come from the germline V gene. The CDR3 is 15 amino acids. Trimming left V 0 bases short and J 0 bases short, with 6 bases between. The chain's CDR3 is CASSLAGYSNQPQHF. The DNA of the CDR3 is TGTGCCAGCAGCTTAGCCGGTTATAGCAATCAGCCCCAGCATTTT.

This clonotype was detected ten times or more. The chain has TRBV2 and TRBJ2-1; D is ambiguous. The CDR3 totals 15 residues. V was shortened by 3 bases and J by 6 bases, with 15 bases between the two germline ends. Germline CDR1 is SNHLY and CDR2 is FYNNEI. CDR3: CASSELVIVPNEQFF. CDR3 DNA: TGTGCCAGCAGTGAGTTGGTTATAGTTCCCAATGAGCAGTTCTTC.

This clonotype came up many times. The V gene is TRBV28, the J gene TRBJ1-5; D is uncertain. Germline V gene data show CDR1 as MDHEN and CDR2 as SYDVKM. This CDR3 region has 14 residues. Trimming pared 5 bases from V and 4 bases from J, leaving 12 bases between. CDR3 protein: CASSPRHGNQPQHF. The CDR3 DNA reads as TGTGCCAGCAGTCCACGTCATGGGAATCAGCCCCAGCATTTT. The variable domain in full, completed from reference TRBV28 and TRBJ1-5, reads DVKVTQSSRYLVKRTGEKVFLECVQDMDHENMFWYRQDPGLGLRLIYFSYDVKMKEKGDIPEGYSVSREKKERFSLILESASTNQTSMYLCASSPRHGNQPQHFGDGTRLSIL.

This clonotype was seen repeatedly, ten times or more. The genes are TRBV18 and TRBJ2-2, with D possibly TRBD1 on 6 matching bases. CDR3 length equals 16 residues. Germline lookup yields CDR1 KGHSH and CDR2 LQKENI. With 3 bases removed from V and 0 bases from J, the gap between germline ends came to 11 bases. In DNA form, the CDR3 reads TGTGCCAGCTCACCTTTAACAGGGACGAACACCGGGGAGCTGTTTTTT. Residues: CASSPLTGTNTGELFF.

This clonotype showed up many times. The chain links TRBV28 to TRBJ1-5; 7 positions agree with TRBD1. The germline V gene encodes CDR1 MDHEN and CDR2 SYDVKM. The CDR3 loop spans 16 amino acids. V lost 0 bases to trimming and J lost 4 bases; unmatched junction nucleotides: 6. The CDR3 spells CASSLWTGTGNQPQHF. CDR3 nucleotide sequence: TGTGCCAGCAGTTTATGGACAGGGACTGGGAATCAGCCCCAGCATTTT.